The rows below give T cell receptor beta chains drawn from one sample of a study of cytomegalovirus exposure and HLA in healthy donors. Profiled with immunoSEQ multiplex PCR; TCRdb holds only in-frame clones, not every one. The sample includes roughly 88,000 clones, roughly 63% seen only once; the top ten take roughly 2.6%. The sequenced material came from PBMCs. These receptors were collected from a man aged 50-60 years in good health and CMV-seronegative. Both conserved end residues are part of each CDR3. Each record gives: J gene, D gene, V gene, CDR3 protein. The D gene is left open where the match is weak.

TRBJ2-4 . TRBV27 CASSLEGRTKNIQYF
TRBJ2-1 TRBD2 TRBV5-1 CASSGGTTYNEQFF
TRBJ2-5 TRBD2 TRBV9 CASSPRWGGQETQYF
TRBJ2-1 TRBD2 TRBV30 CVWRLLAGGGGEQFF
TRBJ2-3 TRBD1 TRBV5-1 CASSLAQRQGFTDTQYF
TRBJ1-1 . TRBV7-2 CASSLGYRVDTEAFF
TRBJ2-1 TRBD2 TRBV5-6 CASSFSPGLRRNNEQFF
TRBJ2-5 TRBD1 TRBV5-1 CASSPGQGGETQYF
TRBJ1-4 TRBD1 TRBV5-4 CASSRQGAVATNEKLFF
TRBJ2-7 . TRBV7-2 CASSAQGYEQYF
TRBJ2-1 TRBD1 TRBV9 CASSSSGRGLYNEQFF
TRBJ1-2 . TRBV19 CASSIGQAMGYGYTF
TRBJ1-4 . TRBV6-1 CASTFYQEKLFF
TRBJ2-3 . TRBV5-1 CASSLGLLAASTDTQYF
TRBJ1-1 . TRBV6-1 CASSEYREGAEAFF
TRBJ1-1 . TRBV7-3 CASSVPGTEAFF
TRBJ1-4 . TRBV9 CASSRPSMEKLFF
TRBJ2-1 . TRBV11-3 CASSPGSGAQFF
TRBJ2-5 TRBD2 TRBV19 CASRPHPGLAGVETQYF
TRBJ1-3 . TRBV19 CASSIGHQSGNTIYF
TRBJ2-7 TRBD1 TRBV7-2 CASSVRQGGEQYF
TRBJ2-5 . TRBV5-1 CASSRGPVSQETQYF
TRBJ2-3 TRBD1 TRBV4-1 CASSLTGTSGGQYF
TRBJ1-1 TRBD1 TRBV6-5 CASSPIGQGAVEAFF
TRBJ2-3 TRBD1 TRBV7-2 CASSLGGADTQYF
TRBJ2-5 . TRBV4-2 CASSQGSAAAQETQYF
TRBJ1-1 . TRBV5-1 CASSPAGGMNTEAFF
TRBJ1-4 . TRBV4-2 CASSQLGTGTGEKLFF
TRBJ2-7 TRBD2 TRBV5-1 CASSLAASGGREQYF
TRBJ1-5 . TRBV30 CAWSGGRGSNQPQHF
TRBJ2-5 TRBD1 TRBV11-2 CASSLGQGAAKTQYF
TRBJ1-1 . TRBV5-6 CASSSTTRDRRPEAFF
TRBJ1-2 . TRBV7-2 CASTLGVAASGYTF
TRBJ2-3 . TRBV7-2 CASSPSRALVTQYF
TRBJ2-1 . TRBV12-5 CASALTRGEQFF
TRBJ2-1 . TRBV7-9 CASSHRQRRNEQFF
TRBJ2-3 . TRBV5-6 CASRRGSTDTQYF
TRBJ1-5 TRBD1 TRBV5-4 CASSPGQGIQPQHF
TRBJ2-3 . TRBV7-9 CASSFQNTQYF
TRBJ2-2 . TRBV5-7 CASSPARARELFF
TRBJ2-5 TRBD2 TRBV7-9 CASSSGLAGVQETQYF
TRBJ2-1 . TRBV5-4 CASSPAGVSSEQFF
TRBJ1-3 . TRBV6-1 CARDTGSGNTIYF
TRBJ2-1 . TRBV15 CATSTRQNNEQFF
TRBJ2-2 TRBD1 TRBV29-1 CSVIRGYTGELFF
TRBJ1-1 . TRBV5-1 CASSLETGPTEAFF
TRBJ2-1 . TRBV2 CASSRQGRDEQFF
TRBJ1-5 TRBD1 TRBV19 CASSFGQGNQPQHF
TRBJ2-5 TRBD1 TRBV29-1 CSAERDREVETQYF
TRBJ1-5 TRBD1 TRBV5-6 CASSLHPGQGNQPQHF
TRBJ2-3 TRBD2 TRBV6-6 CASSYDTSGGTDTQYF
TRBJ1-1 TRBD1 TRBV27 CASSLLGGEGTEAFF
TRBJ2-7 TRBD1 TRBV27 CASSSVPGQGADEQYF
TRBJ1-6 . TRBV4-3 CASSQGPPGLALHF
TRBJ2-1 . TRBV27 CASRLRTDPSSYNEQFF